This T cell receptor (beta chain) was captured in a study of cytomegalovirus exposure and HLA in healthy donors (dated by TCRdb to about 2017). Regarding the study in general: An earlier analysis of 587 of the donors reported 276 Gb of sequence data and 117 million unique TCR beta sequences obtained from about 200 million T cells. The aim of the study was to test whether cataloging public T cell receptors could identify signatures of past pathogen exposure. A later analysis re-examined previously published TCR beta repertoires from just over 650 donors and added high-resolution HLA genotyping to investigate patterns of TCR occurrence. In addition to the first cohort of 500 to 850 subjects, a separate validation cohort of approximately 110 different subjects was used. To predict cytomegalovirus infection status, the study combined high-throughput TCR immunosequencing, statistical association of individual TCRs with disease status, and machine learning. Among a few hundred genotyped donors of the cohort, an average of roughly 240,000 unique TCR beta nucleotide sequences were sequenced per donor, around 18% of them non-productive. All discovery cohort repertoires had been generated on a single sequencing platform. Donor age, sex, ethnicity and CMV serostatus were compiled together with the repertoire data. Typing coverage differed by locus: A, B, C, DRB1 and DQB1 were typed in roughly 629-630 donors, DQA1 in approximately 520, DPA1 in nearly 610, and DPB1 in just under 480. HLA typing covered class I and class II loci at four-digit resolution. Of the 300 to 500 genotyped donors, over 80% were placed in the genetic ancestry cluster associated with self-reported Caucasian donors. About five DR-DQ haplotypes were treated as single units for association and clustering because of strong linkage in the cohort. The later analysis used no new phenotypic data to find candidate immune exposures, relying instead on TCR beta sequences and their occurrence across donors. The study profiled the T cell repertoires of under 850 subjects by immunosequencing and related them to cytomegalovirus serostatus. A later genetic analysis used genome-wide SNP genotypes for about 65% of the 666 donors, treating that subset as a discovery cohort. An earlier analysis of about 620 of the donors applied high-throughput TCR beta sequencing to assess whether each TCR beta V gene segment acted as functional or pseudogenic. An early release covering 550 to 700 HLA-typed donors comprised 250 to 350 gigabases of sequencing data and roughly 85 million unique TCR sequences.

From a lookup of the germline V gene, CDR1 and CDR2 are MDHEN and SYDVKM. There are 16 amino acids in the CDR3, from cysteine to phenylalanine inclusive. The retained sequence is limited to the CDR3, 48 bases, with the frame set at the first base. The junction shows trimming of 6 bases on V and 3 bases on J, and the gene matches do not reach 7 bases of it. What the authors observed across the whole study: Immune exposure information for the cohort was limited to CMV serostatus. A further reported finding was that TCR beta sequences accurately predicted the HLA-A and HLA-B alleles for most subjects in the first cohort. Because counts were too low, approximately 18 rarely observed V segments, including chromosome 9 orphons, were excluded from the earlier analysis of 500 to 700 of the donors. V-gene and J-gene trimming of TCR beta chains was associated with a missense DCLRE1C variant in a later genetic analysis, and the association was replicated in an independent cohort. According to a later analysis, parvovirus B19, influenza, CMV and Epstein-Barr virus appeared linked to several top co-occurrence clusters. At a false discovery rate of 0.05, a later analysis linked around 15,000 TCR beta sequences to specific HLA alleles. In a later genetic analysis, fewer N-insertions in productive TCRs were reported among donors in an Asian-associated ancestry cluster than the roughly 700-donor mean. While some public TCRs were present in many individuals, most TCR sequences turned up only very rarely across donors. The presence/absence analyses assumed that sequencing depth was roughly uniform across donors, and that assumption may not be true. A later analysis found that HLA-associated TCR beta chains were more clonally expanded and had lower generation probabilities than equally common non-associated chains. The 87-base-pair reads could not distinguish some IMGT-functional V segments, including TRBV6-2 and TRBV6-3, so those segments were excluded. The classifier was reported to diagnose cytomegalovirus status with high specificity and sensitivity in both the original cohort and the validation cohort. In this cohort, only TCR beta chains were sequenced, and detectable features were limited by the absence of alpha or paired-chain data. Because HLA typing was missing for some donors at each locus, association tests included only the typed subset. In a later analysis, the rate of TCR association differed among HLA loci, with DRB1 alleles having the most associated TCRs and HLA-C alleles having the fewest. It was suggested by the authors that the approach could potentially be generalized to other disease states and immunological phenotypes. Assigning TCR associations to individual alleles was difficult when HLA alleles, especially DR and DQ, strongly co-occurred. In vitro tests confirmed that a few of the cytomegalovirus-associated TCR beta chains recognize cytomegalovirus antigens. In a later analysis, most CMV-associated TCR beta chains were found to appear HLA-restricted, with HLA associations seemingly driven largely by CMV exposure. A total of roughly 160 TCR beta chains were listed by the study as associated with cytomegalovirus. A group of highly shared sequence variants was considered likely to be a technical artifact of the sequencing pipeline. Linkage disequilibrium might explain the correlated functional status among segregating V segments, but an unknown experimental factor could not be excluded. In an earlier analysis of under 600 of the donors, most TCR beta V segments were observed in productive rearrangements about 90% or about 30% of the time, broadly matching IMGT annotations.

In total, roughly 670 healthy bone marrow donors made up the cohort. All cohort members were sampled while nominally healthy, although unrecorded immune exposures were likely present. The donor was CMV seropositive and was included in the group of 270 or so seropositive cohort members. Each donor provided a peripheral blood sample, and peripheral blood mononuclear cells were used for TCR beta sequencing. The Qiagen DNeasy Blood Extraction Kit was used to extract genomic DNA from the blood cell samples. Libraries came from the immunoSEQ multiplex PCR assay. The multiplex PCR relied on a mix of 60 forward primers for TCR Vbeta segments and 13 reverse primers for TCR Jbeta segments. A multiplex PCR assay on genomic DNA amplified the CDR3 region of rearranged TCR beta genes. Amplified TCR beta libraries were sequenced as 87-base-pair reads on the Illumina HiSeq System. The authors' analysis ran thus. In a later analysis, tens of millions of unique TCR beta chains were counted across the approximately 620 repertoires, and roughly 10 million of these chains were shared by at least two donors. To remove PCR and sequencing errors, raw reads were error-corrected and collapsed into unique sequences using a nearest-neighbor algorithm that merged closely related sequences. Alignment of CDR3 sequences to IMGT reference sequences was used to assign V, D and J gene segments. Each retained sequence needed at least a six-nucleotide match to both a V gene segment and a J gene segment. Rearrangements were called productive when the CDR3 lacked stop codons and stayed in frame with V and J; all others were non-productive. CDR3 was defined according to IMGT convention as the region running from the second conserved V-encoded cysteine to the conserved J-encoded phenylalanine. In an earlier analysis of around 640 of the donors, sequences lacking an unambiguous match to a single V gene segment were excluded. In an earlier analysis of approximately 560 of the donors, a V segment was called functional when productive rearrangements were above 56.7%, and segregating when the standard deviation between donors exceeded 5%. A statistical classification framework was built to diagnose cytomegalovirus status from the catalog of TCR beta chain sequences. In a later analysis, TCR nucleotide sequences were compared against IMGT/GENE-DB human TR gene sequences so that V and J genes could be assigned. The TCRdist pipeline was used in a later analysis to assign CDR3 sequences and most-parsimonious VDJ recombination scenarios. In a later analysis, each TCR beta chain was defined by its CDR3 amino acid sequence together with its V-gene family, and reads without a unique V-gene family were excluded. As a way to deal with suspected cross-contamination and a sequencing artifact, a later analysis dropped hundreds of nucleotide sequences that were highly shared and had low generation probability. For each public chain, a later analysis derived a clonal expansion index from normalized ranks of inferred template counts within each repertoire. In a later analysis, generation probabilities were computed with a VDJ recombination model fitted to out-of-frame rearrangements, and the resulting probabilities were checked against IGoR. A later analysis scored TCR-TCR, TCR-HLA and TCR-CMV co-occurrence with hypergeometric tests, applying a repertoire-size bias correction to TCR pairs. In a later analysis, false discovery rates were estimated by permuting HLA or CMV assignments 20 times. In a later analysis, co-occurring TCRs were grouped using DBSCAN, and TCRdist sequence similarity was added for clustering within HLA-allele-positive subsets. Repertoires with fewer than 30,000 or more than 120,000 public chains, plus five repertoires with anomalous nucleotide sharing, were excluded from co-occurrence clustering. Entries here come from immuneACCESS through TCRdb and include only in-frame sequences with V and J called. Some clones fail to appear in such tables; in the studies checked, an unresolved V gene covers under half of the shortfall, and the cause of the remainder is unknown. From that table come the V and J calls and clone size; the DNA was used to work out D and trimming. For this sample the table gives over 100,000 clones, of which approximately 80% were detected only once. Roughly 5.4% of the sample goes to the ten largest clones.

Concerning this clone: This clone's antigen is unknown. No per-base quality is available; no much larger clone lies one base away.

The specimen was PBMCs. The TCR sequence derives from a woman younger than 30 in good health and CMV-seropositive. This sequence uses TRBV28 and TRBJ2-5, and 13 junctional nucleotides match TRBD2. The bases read TGTGCCAGCAGAGATCCGGGACTAGCGGGGAAAGAGACCCAGTACTTC. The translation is CASRDPGLAGKETQYF.